These 27 T cell receptor beta chains originate from one sample sequenced in a study of cytomegalovirus exposure and HLA in healthy donors. 13 Jbeta primers and 60 Vbeta primers were used for the PCR. TCRdb keeps only in-frame clones here, not all; method: immunoSEQ multiplex PCR. The table has some 110,000 clones, approximately 69% seen once. Sequencing was carried out using PBMCs. The receptors shown here come from a man aged 25 to 40 in good health and CMV-seronegative.

This clone was found once. The chain uses TRBV10-3 and TRBJ1-1; the D gene is possibly TRBD1 (5 bases). Looked up from germline, CDR1 is ENHRY and CDR2 is SYGVKD. V gave up 5 bases and J gave up 4 bases, with 8 bases separating them. The CDR3 has 12 residues. CDR3 sequence (DNA): TGTGCCATCAGTCCCACAGGCACTGAAGCTTTCTTT. Amino acid sequence: CAISPTGTEAFF.

The V and J genes are TRBV7-2 and TRBJ1-4; D remains ambiguous. CDR3 size: 18 residues. Per germline, CDR1 SGHTA and CDR2 FQGNSA. Trimming took 2 bases from V and 4 from J, leaving 20 bases between them. The CDR3 sequence is CASSLIRGVELHNEKLFF. The CDR3 bases are TGTGCCAGCAGCTTAATTAGAGGAGTCGAACTTCATAATGAAAAACTGTTTTTT.

The CDR3 loop reads CASSLRRAPNTGELFF. CDR3 bases: TGTGCCAGCAGTTTACGTAGAGCGCCGAACACCGGGGAGCTGTTTTTT. The chain carries TRBV28 and TRBJ2-2, with D unclear. Trimming took off 2 bases at V and 0 bases at J, with 10 bases between the two ends. The CDR3 has 16 residues. In germline, CDR1 is MDHEN, CDR2 SYDVKM.

This clone was seen a handful of times. The chain couples TRBV11-1 to TRBJ2-7, with no clear D. Trimming removed 2 bases from V and 0 bases from J, with 8 bases in between. CDR3 length: 14 residues. Germline lookup yields CDR1 SGHAT and CDR2 FQDESV (reference sequence). The CDR3 spells CASSLTLSSYEQYF. The CDR3 coding sequence is TGTGCCAGCAGCTTAACATTAAGCTCCTACGAGCAGTACTTC.

The rearrangement links TRBV27 to TRBJ2-7; D is unclear. The V and J ends lost 6 bases and 2 bases respectively, with 20 bases between them. The germline CDR1 and CDR2 sequences are MNHEY and SMNVEV (reference sequence). This CDR3 contains 16 residues. CDR3 in amino acids: CASSQSVLGDPYEQYF. CDR3 bases: TGTGCCAGCAGCCAAAGCGTCTTGGGTGACCCCTACGAGCAGTACTTC.

In the case of this clone: One end of the junction fails to match germline, which may point to a read error. V is TRBV12-5 and J is TRBJ2-5; 12 bases fit TRBD1. The CDR3 consists of 16 residues. The germline V gene has CDR1 LGHNT and CDR2 FRNRAP. The CDR3 reads CASGLGTGGTQETQYF. The CDR3 nucleotides are TGTGCTAGTGGCTTGGGGACAGGGGGCACCCAAGAGACCCAGTACTTC.

The chain couples TRBV7-2 to TRBJ1-2; D is perhaps TRBD1 (6 bases). This CDR3 region has 14 residues. Trimming took off 4 bases at V and 0 bases at J, with 9 bases between the two ends. Germline V gene lookup returns CDR1 SGHTA and CDR2 FQGNSA. CDR3 in amino acids: CASSSDRANYGYTF. CDR3 nucleotides: TGTGCCAGCAGCTCGGACAGAGCTAACTATGGCTACACCTTC.

The J gene is TRBJ2-3, the V gene TRBV29-1, with D perhaps TRBD2 (6 bases). This CDR3 has 18 amino acids. Trimming stripped 6 bases from V and 1 base from J, with 26 bases between. Germline V gene lookup returns CDR1 SQVTM and CDR2 ANQGSEA. The CDR3, as DNA: TGCAGCGTGGCGGGCGTTAGCGGAGGCTTGAGGGGCACAGATACGCAGTATTTT. Its translation: CSVAGVSGGLRGTDTQYF.

The rearrangement joins TRBV30 to TRBJ1-2; a possible D gene is TRBD1 (5 bases). V was clipped by 1 base and J by 10 bases, with 10 bases between them. CDR3 size: 11 residues. Germline V gives CDR1 GTSNPN, CDR2 SVGIG (reference sequence). The CDR3 DNA sequence: TGTGCCTGGAGTGAACAGGACGTCTACACCTTC. Its protein product is CAWSEQDVYTF.

This sequence joins TRBV28 and TRBJ1-5; TRBD1 agrees at 9 bases. After removal of 5 bases from V and 0 bases from J, the junction contained 5 bases not matched to a gene. The CDR3 has 16 amino acids. Germline V gene data show CDR1 as MDHEN and CDR2 as SYDVKM. This CDR3 is CASSRQGVYSNQPQHF. The DNA of the CDR3 is TGTGCCAGCAGTCGACAGGGGGTTTATAGCAATCAGCCCCAGCATTTT. Looking up the rest from reference TRBV28 and TRBJ1-5 gives the full variable domain: DVKVTQSSRYLVKRTGEKVFLECVQDMDHENMFWYRQDPGLGLRLIYFSYDVKMKEKGDIPEGYSVSREKKERFSLILESASTNQTSMYLCASSRQGVYSNQPQHFGDGTRLSIL.

The table lists this clone with a few counts. This chain connects TRBV19 to TRBJ2-3; TRBD1 might be the D (8 bases). Germline-derived CDR1 and CDR2 are LNHDA and SQIVND (reference sequence). The V and J ends lost 7 bases and 5 bases respectively, with 19 bases between them. The CDR3 loop spans 15 amino acids. CDR3 nucleotide sequence: TGTGCCAGTACTATGGGGGGGACAGGCGGAGATACGCAGTATTTT. Translation: CASTMGGTGGDTQYF.

This clone turned up a few times. Other DNA sequences from this sample encode an identical CDR3 as well. The genes are TRBV5-1 and TRBJ2-5; no reliable D call. Germline V CDR1 and CDR2: SGHRS, YFSETQ. V lost 2 bases to trimming and J lost 5 bases, with 7 bases between them. The CDR3 totals 12 residues. The CDR3 nucleotides read TGCGCCAGCAGCTTAACCGGGGAGACCCAGTACTTC. It specifies CASSLTGETQYF.

The rearrangement uses TRBV6-1 and TRBJ1-1, with D unresolved. V was clipped by 5 bases and J by 11 bases, with 12 bases between them. The germline gives CDR1 MNHNS, CDR2 SASEGT. The CDR3 runs to 11 residues. The CDR3 reads CASSPYQEAFF. CDR3 nucleotides: TGTGCCAGCAGTCCCTACCAAGAGGCTTTCTTT.

The sample holds a few counts of this clone. CDR3 in amino acids: CASTRQGAGGYTF. The CDR3, as DNA: TGTGCCAGCACCCGACAGGGCGCGGGGGGCTACACCTTC. This chain links TRBV6-1 with TRBJ1-2; 7 positions match TRBD1. Germline V lookup: CDR1 MNHNS, CDR2 SASEGT. J lost 8 bases, V lost 7 bases, and 10 bases had no gene match. The CDR3 is 13 amino acids.

The V gene is TRBV6-6, the J gene TRBJ1-6, with TRBD1 matching over 7 bases. Germline values: CDR1 MNHNY, CDR2 SVGAGI (reference sequence). The CDR3 loop spans 14 amino acids. After removal of 6 bases from V and 7 bases from J, the junction contained 6 bases not matched to a gene. The CDR3 spells CASSNTGANSPLHF. The CDR3 nucleotides read TGTGCCAGCAGCAACACAGGGGCCAATTCACCCCTCCACTTT.

The chain employs TRBV7-2 and TRBJ2-7, with 8 nucleotides matching TRBD1. The ends lost 4 bases at V and 3 bases at J; junction bases unmatched: 5. Germline loops: CDR1 SGHTA, CDR2 FQGNSA. There are 14 residues in the CDR3. CDR3 DNA sequence: TGTGCCAGCAGCTACAACAGGGGGGTCTACGAGCAGTACTTC. Encoded protein: CASSYNRGVYEQYF.

The V call is TRBV6-6, the J call TRBJ1-6; 8 nucleotides align to TRBD1. J lost 7 bases, V lost 6 bases, and 11 bases had no gene match. The CDR3 consists of 16 residues. Germline CDR1 and CDR2: MNHNY and SVGAGI (reference sequence). CDR3 DNA sequence: TGTGCCAGCAGAGCCACCGGGACAGGAGTAAATTCACCCCTCCACTTT. It translates to CASRATGTGVNSPLHF.

There are a few counts of this clone. The rearrangement joins TRBV5-1 to TRBJ2-1; possible D gene TRBD2, 6 bases. This CDR3 spans 12 amino acids. V was pared by 6 bases and J by 5 bases, with 9 bases between. The V gene's germline CDR1 is SGHRS and CDR2 YFSETQ. As DNA, the CDR3 is TGCGCCAGCAATATAGCGGACAATGAGCAGTTCTTC. Protein sequence: CASNIADNEQFF.

As DNA, the CDR3 is TGTGCCAGCGAAATCGTACAGAACTATGGCTACACCTTC. As protein: CASEIVQNYGYTF. The chain combines TRBV2 with TRBJ1-2; D gene uncertain. V lost 8 bases to trimming and J lost 2 bases, with 12 bases between them. The CDR3 contains 13 residues. The germline CDR1 and CDR2 sequences are SNHLY and FYNNEI. The variable domain in full, with the rest retrieved from reference TRBV2 and TRBJ1-2, is EPEVTQTPSHQVTQMGQEVILRCVPISNHLYFYWYRQILGQKVEFLVSFYNNEISEKSEIFDDQFSVERPDGSNFTLKIRSTKLEDSAMYFCASEIVQNYGYTFGSGTRLTVV.

This chain connects TRBV5-1 to TRBJ2-1, with TRBD1 matching 7 bases. J was trimmed by 9 bases and V by 4 bases; bases with no gene match: 10. The CDR3 runs to 14 residues. CDR1 SGHRS and CDR2 YFSETQ come from the germline V gene. The CDR3: CASSLRDRLTEQFF. The CDR3 DNA reads TGCGCCAGCAGCCTCCGGGACAGATTGACTGAGCAGTTCTTC.

Here the CDR3 DNA reads TGTGCCATCAGTGATACCCCAAGGAGCTCCTACGAGCAGTACTTC. Residues: CAISDTPRSSYEQYF. This chain joins TRBV10-3 and TRBJ2-7; no definite D call. Germline V CDR1 and CDR2: ENHRY, SYGVKD. V shed 3 bases and J shed 0 bases, with 12 bases lying between them. The CDR3 runs to 15 residues.

The chain uses TRBV5-1 and TRBJ1-4, with D unclear. The germline gives CDR1 SGHRS, CDR2 YFSETQ. Trimming took off 5 bases at V and 7 bases at J, with 6 bases between the two ends. This CDR3 region has 11 residues. Here the CDR3 DNA reads TGCGCCAGCAGGAGTGGTGAAAAACTGTTTTTT. Protein product: CASRSGEKLFF.

The V gene is TRBV6-6, the J gene TRBJ2-1, with D uncertain. This CDR3 has 15 residues. Trimming cost V 5 bases and J 3 bases, with 14 bases left between them. The V gene's germline CDR1 is MNHNY and CDR2 SVGAGI (reference sequence). The CDR3 protein is CASSLRPSGYNEQFF. The CDR3, as DNA: TGTGCCAGCAGTCTCAGGCCATCTGGCTACAATGAGCAGTTCTTC.

This clone was seen once. V usage is TRBV7-2 and J usage is TRBJ1-5; D unclear. CDR1 and CDR2 (germline): SGHTA, FQGNSA. CDR3 length equals 12 residues. The V gene lost 5 bases and the J gene lost 14 bases, with 16 bases spanning the gap. The chain's CDR3 is CASSPPGGGEHF. As DNA, the CDR3 is TGTGCCAGCAGCCCACCGGGAGGCGGGGAGCATTTT.

The V and J genes are TRBV28 and TRBJ1-1; 10 positions match TRBD1. Trimming took 4 bases from V and 6 from J; bases not matched to a gene: 11. The germline V gene encodes CDR1 MDHEN and CDR2 SYDVKM. This CDR3 contains 16 residues. CDR3: CASSSPSGQGFPEAFF. The CDR3 DNA follows: TGTGCCAGCAGTTCGCCTTCGGGACAGGGGTTTCCTGAAGCTTTCTTT.

This chain joins TRBV19 and TRBJ1-4; a possible D gene is TRBD1 (6 bases). Trimming took off 3 bases at V and 8 bases at J, with 10 bases between the two ends. The CDR3 loop spans 13 amino acids. Germline V gene lookup returns CDR1 LNHDA and CDR2 SQIVND (reference sequence). CDR3 loop: CASSMTGREKLFF. The CDR3 region has the DNA TGTGCCAGTAGTATGACAGGACGGGAAAAACTGTTTTTT.

The chain links TRBV6-5 to TRBJ2-5; 9 positions match TRBD1. The CDR3 has 14 amino acids. Per the germline V gene, CDR1 is MNHEY and CDR2 is SVGAGI. J was trimmed by 5 bases and V by 5 bases; bases with no gene match: 6. This CDR3 is CASSNNRGRETQYF. The DNA of the CDR3 is TGTGCCAGCAGTAACAACAGGGGGCGTGAGACCCAGTACTTC.